This entry lists 22 T cell receptor beta chains sequenced from one sample in a study of CD8 T cells in ankylosing spondylitis. Study findings and constraints: A TCR beta motif made of several highly homologous variants seemed typical of ankylosing spondylitis blood.

TCRdb processed the 5' RACE reads anew with MiXCR; each CDR3 protein has one entry. The sample lists 350,000 to 450,000 distinct CDR3 sequences; roughly 26% were seen once. These receptors have no known antigen. The sample comprised blood, either unsorted or a sorted T cell fraction (not recorded which). Receptors originate from a male donor with ankylosing spondylitis.

The chain is built from TRBV28 and TRBJ1-5, with D perhaps TRBD1 (6 bases). V lost 10 bases and J lost 5, with 24 bases in between. CDR3 length: 16 amino acids. CDR1 and CDR2 from the germline V gene are MDHEN and SYDVKM. The CDR3 sequence is CAIKNSRGEGYQPQHF. In DNA, the CDR3 is TGTGCCATCAAAAACAGCAGGGGAGAGGGGTATCAGCCCCAGCATTTT.

The J gene is TRBJ2-1, the V gene TRBV24-1, with TRBD2 as a possible D gene (5 bases). Looked up from germline, CDR1 is KGHDR and CDR2 is SFDVKD. The V end was cut by 7 bases, the J end by 6 bases, with 12 bases between. The CDR3 runs to 13 residues. The CDR3 bases are TGTGCCACCAGGGACCTAGAGGGCAATGAGCAGTTCTTC. Residues: CATRDLEGNEQFF.

The CDR3 DNA reads as TGTGCCATCAGTGAGGGACGACAGGGTGAGACCCAGTACTTC. This gives the protein CAISEGRQGETQYF. This rearrangement joins TRBV10-3 to TRBJ2-5; 7 nucleotides match TRBD1. Germline CDR1 ENHRY, CDR2 SYGVKD. Trimming cost V 2 bases and J 5 bases; bases outside gene matches: 5. The CDR3 is made up of 14 amino acids.

This clonotype was seen once. The chain is built from TRBV4-2 and TRBJ1-2; no clear D gene. Germline V CDR1 and CDR2: LGHNA, YNFKEQ. The V end was cut by 1 base, the J end by 0 bases, with 6 bases between. The length of the CDR3 is 14 residues. CDR3 DNA sequence: TGTGCCAGCAGCCAAGGAGCATCTAACTATGGCTACACCTTC. It translates to CASSQGASNYGYTF.

This clonotype showed up just a few times. The CDR3: CASSQMVTDTQYF. CDR3 nucleotides: TGTGCCAGCAGCCAGATGGTCACAGATACGCAGTATTTT. The chain uses TRBV3-1 and TRBJ2-3; D is unresolved. The CDR3 has 13 residues. Germline V lookup: CDR1 LGHDT, CDR2 YNNKEL (reference sequence). The V end lost 3 bases, the J end lost 2 bases, and 6 bases lay between the germline ends.

The chain carries TRBV25-1 and TRBJ1-5, with D possibly TRBD1 on 5 matching bases. The ends were cut back, 4 bases at V and 4 bases at J, with 14 bases in the middle. The germline CDR1 and CDR2 sequences are MGHDK and SYGVNS. The CDR3 covers 15 residues. The CDR3 coding sequence is TGTGCCAGCAGTGGGTCAGGGTCGGTAAATCAGCCCCAGCATTTT. Translation: CASSGSGSVNQPQHF.

This clonotype appeared a few times. The chain recombines TRBV11-2 with TRBJ2-5; D is uncertain. The V end was cut by 2 bases, the J end by 2 bases, with 6 bases between. The CDR3 has 13 amino acids. The germline CDR1 and CDR2 sequences are SGHAT and FQNNGV. CDR3 sequence reads: CASSLFRQETQYF. In nucleotides, the CDR3 is TGTGCCAGCAGCTTATTCAGGCAAGAGACCCAGTACTTC.

The chain employs TRBV4-1 and TRBJ1-1, with D possibly matching TRBD1 (5 bases). CDR1 and CDR2 (germline): MGHRA, YSYEKL. V was trimmed by 2 bases and J by 6 bases, leaving 16 bases between them. CDR3 size: 15 residues. CDR3 DNA sequence: TGCGCCAGCAGCCAACGACCCCAGGGTGGGCCTGAAGCTTTCTTT. This translates into CASSQRPQGGPEAFF.

V usage is TRBV24-1 and J usage is TRBJ2-1, with D hard to call. V was pared by 5 bases and J by 0 bases, with 13 bases between. CDR1 and CDR2 (germline): KGHDR, SFDVKD. This CDR3 has 16 residues. The CDR3 DNA is TGTGCCACCAGTGCGGGCGTGGCCTCCTCCTACAATGAGCAGTTCTTC. Its translation is CATSAGVASSYNEQFF.

The genes are TRBV7-2 and TRBJ2-1; D is possibly TRBD2 (6 bases). From germline, CDR1 is SGHTA and CDR2 FQGNSA. The germline V and J ends were trimmed by 5 bases and 4 bases, with 15 bases remaining between them. The CDR3 loop spans 15 amino acids. Here the CDR3 DNA reads TGTGCCAGCAGCGAGGTGGGAGGCCAGTACAATGAGCAGTTCTTC. Its translation is CASSEVGGQYNEQFF.

The chain uses TRBV10-3 and TRBJ2-1; 9 nucleotides agree with TRBD2. Germline V gene sequence: CDR1 ENHRY, CDR2 SYGVKD. Unmatched junction bases numbered 5, after V lost 0 bases and J lost 8 bases. The CDR3 spans 15 residues. In DNA, the CDR3 is TGTGCCATCAGTGAGTCCGGTAGCGGGAGATATGAGCAGTTCTTC. This codes for CAISESGSGRYEQFF.

V is TRBV6-1 and J is TRBJ2-4, with a possible D match to TRBD1 (5 bases). Germline V CDR1 and CDR2: MNHNS, SASEGT. The V and J ends lost 0 bases and 3 bases respectively, with 6 bases between them. CDR3 length: 14 amino acids. The CDR3 sequence is CASSEAGDKNIQYF. Written as DNA, the CDR3 is TGTGCCAGCAGTGAAGCAGGGGACAAAAACATTCAGTACTTC.

The chain combines TRBV5-1 with TRBJ2-1; no reliable D call. Germline V CDR1 and CDR2: SGHRS, YFSETQ. V was clipped by 0 bases and J by 7 bases, with 5 bases between them. The CDR3 totals 12 residues. The CDR3 nucleotides read TGCGCCAGCAGCTTGGACGGGAATGAGCAGTTCTTC. Its translation: CASSLDGNEQFF.

The chain couples TRBV11-2 to TRBJ2-2; D remains ambiguous. Trimming took off 0 bases at V and 4 bases at J, with 9 bases between the two ends. The V gene's germline CDR1 is SGHAT and CDR2 FQNNGV. This CDR3 region has 15 residues. The CDR3 spells CASSLDLTTTGELFF. The DNA of the CDR3 is TGTGCCAGCAGCTTAGATTTAACTACCACCGGGGAGCTGTTTTTT. Filled out from reference TRBV11-2 and TRBJ2-2, the complete variable domain reads EAGVAQSPRYKIIEKRQSVAFWCNPISGHATLYWYQQILGQGPKLLIQFQNNGVVDDSQLPKDRFSAERLKGVDSTLKIQPAKLEDSAVYLCASSLDLTTTGELFFGEGSRLTVL.

This clonotype was counted only a few times. The V call is TRBV25-1, the J call TRBJ2-7; D unclear. The ends were cut back, 8 bases at V and 3 bases at J, with 14 bases in the middle. The CDR3 spans 13 residues. The germline V gene has CDR1 MGHDK and CDR2 SYGVNS. CDR3: CASVGLGNYEQYF. CDR3 sequence (DNA): TGTGCCAGCGTAGGGCTAGGGAACTACGAGCAGTACTTC.

V is TRBV3-1 and J is TRBJ1-4; D not resolved. V lost 6 bases, J lost 0 bases, and 8 bases lay in between. The CDR3 is made up of 14 amino acids. Germline lookup yields CDR1 LGHDT and CDR2 YNNKEL (reference sequence). CDR3 loop: CASRLMATNEKLFF. The CDR3 DNA sequence: TGTGCCAGCAGGCTGATGGCAACTAATGAAAAACTGTTTTTT.

This clonotype was seen a handful of times. Here the CDR3 reads CASSLRSVAGGIGTGELFF. The DNA of the CDR3 is TGTGCCAGCAGCTTGAGGTCGGTAGCGGGAGGGATCGGCACCGGGGAGCTGTTTTTT. The chain links TRBV5-4 to TRBJ2-2; TRBD2 matches 11 bases. The V and J ends lost 1 base and 4 bases, in that order; junction bases with no gene match: 12. From germline, CDR1 is SGHNT and CDR2 YYREEE (reference sequence). CDR3 size: 19 residues.

Worth noting for this clonotype: In this CDR3 the conserved last residue, phenylalanine or tryptophan, is missing, so a read error is likely. The CDR3 bases are TGTGCCAGCAGTCTGGACAGACGAGAGACCCAGTACTCC. It specifies CASSLDRRETQYS. V gene TRBV27 combines with J gene TRBJ2-5; perhaps TRBD1 as D (6 bases). Germline assignment: CDR1 MNHEY and CDR2 SMNVEV (reference sequence). V was cut by 5 bases and J by 4 bases, with 11 bases left in between. This CDR3 region has 13 residues.

This clonotype was seen more than once but under ten times. The chain recombines TRBV5-1 with TRBJ1-2; 9 bases match TRBD1. The V segment lost 4 bases and the J segment 6 bases; nucleotides outside the gene matches: 4. Germline CDR1 reads SGHRS; CDR2 reads YFSETQ. The CDR3 runs to 13 residues. CDR3 nucleotides: TGCGCCAGCAGCCCAGGACAGGGGCATGGCTACACCTTC. It encodes CASSPGQGHGYTF.

This chain links TRBV5-1 with TRBJ1-1; 7 nucleotides line up with TRBD1. The CDR3 runs 13 residues. J gave up 11 bases and V 5 bases, and 12 bases lay outside the gene matches. CDR1 is SGHRS and CDR2 is YFSETQ in the germline V gene. CDR3 bases: TGCGCCAGCAGGGGGACAGACGGTAGGGGGGCTTTCTTT. Encoded protein: CASRGTDGRGAFF.

This clonotype has just a few counts. This sequence joins TRBV20-1 and TRBJ2-3; TRBD1 is a possible D gene (6 bases). Trimming removed 5 bases at V and 4 bases at J, with 16 bases between. The CDR3 has 14 residues. Looked up from germline, CDR1 is DFQATT and CDR2 is SNEGSKA (reference sequence). CDR3 sequence: CSAPQGSGSDTQYF. As DNA, the CDR3 is TGCAGTGCTCCTCAGGGGTCGGGATCAGATACGCAGTATTTT.

The chain recombines TRBV6-1 with TRBJ2-5; D perhaps matches TRBD2 (5 bases). Trimming removed 5 bases at V and 1 base at J, with 11 bases between. The CDR3 is made up of 14 amino acids. From germline, CDR1 is MNHNS and CDR2 SASEGT. Here the CDR3 DNA reads TGTGCCAGCAGTAGGAGCGGCGGCCAAGAGACCCAGTACTTC. This gives the protein CASSRSGGQETQYF.